The clone carrying this T cell receptor (beta chain) turned up a few times. Its antigen is unidentified. Sequencing used immunoSEQ multiplex PCR; TCRdb keeps in-frame clones, though not all of them. The sample has around 240,000 clones, around 90% seen once; the top ten hold 0.37%. The CDR3 is made up of 11 amino acids. Trimming shortened V by 4 bases and J by 4 bases, and 5 bases separated the two germline ends. Germline CDR1 is WSHSY and CDR2 is SAAADI. The sample originates from a study of cytomegalovirus exposure and HLA in healthy donors. Whole-study context: The approximately 120 validation repertoires and the roughly 670 first-cohort repertoires shared a platform, a later analysis reported.

Findings and caveats of the study: The finding came from a later analysis; first-cohort TCR clusters tended to co-occur in the approximately 120 validation repertoires. The classifier reportedly diagnosed cytomegalovirus status with high specificity and sensitivity. In vitro, a few CMV-associated chains proved specific for CMV antigens.

The sample consisted of PBMCs. This TCR was recovered from a woman aged 18-29 years in good health and CMV-seronegative. This chain connects TRBV10-2 to TRBJ2-7, with no clear D. The chain's CDR3 is CASSGGYEQYF. CDR3 in DNA: TGCGCCAGCAGTGGAGGTTACGAGCAGTACTTC.